These 32 T cell receptor delta chains came from one sample sequenced in a study of gamma-delta chains in newborns, infants, children. TCRdb re-called the reads through CATT. The data contain 9,000 to 13,000 delta-chain clones, about 8.6% of them singletons. The sample consisted of blood. These receptors were taken from a child who was a newborn, infant or young child, either healthy, febrile or measles-vaccinated (not recorded which).

This clone was seen a handful of times. The chain uses TRDV2 and TRDJ1; maybe TRDD3 (6 bases). Germline V CDR1 and CDR2: GEAIGNYY, EKD. V was shortened by 0 bases and J by 0 bases, with 16 bases between the two germline ends. CDR3 length: 17 residues. CDR3 DNA: TGTGCCTGTGACACCGTAGGGGGGACGCCCTACACCGATAAACTCATCTTT. Translation gives CACDTVGGTPYTDKLIF.

The chain links TRDV2 to TRDJ1, with 7 bases matching TRDD3. V shed 6 bases, J shed 2 bases, and the junction held 23 bases outside the gene matches. The germline gives CDR1 GEAIGNYY, CDR2 EKD. This CDR3 region has 19 residues. CDR3 region: CACRPVSRLGSHKTDKLIF. CDR3 bases: TGTGCCTGTCGCCCGGTATCGAGACTGGGGAGCCATAAGACCGATAAACTCATCTTT.

This clone has more than one count but fewer than ten. The rearrangement joins TRDV2 to TRDJ2, with 12 bases fitting TRDD3. The V gene end was trimmed by 4 bases and the J gene end by 0 bases; junction bases not matched to a gene: 8. CDR1 and CDR2 from the germline V gene are GEAIGNYY and EKD. The CDR3 has 18 amino acids. DNA for the CDR3: TGTGCCTGTGATCTACTGGGGGATACCGGAGCTTTGACAGCACAACTCTTCTTT. This codes for CACDLLGDTGALTAQLFF.

This clone has just a few counts. The CDR3 is CACDGVLGEGYTDKLIF. CDR3 bases: TGTGCCTGTGACGGGGTACTGGGGGAGGGGTACACCGATAAACTCATCTTT. This rearrangement joins TRDV2 to TRDJ1; 9 bases are a match to TRDD3. The V gene end was trimmed by 3 bases and the J gene end by 0 bases; junction bases not matched to a gene: 10. Germline V gene lookup returns CDR1 GEAIGNYY and CDR2 EKD. This CDR3 region has 17 residues.

A note on this clone: Other DNA sequences in the same sample also yield this CDR3. The chain combines TRDV2 with TRDJ3; 9 bases line up with TRDD3. After removal of 1 base from V and 0 bases from J, the junction contained 6 bases not matched to a gene. Germline V lookup: CDR1 GEAIGNYY, CDR2 EKD. The CDR3 spans 19 residues. The CDR3 DNA reads TGTGCCTGTGACACTGTACTGGGGGACTCCTCCTGGGACACCCGACAGATGTTTTTC. Its protein product is CACDTVLGDSSWDTRQMFF.

This clone was seen more than once but under ten times. This rearrangement joins TRDV2 to TRDJ1; D is perhaps TRDD3 (6 bases). Germline values: CDR1 GEAIGNYY, CDR2 EKD. This CDR3 region has 13 residues. Trimming left V 2 bases short and J 4 bases short, with 10 bases between. CDR3 in DNA: TGTGCCTGTGACAGGATACAAGGCGATAAACTCATCTTT. Protein sequence: CACDRIQGDKLIF.

This clone was seen just once. The CDR3 nucleotides are TGTGCCTGTGACAAACTGGGGGATACTGGCGTCTGGGACACCCGACAGATGTTTTTC. Translating gives CACDKLGDTGVWDTRQMFF. The genes are TRDV2 and TRDJ3, with 12 bases identical to TRDD3. The J gene was missing in TCRdb and was found by matching the end of the DNA to germline. Looked up from germline, CDR1 is GEAIGNYY and CDR2 is EKD. The CDR3 length is 19 residues. With V trimmed by 2 bases and J by 3 bases, 7 bases remained unmatched.

This clone was counted between two and nine times. This sequence joins TRDV2 and TRDJ1; tentatively, D is TRDD3 (6 bases). V shed 3 bases and J shed 2 bases, with 18 bases lying between them. This CDR3 comprises 16 residues. Germline CDR1 and CDR2: GEAIGNYY and EKD. The DNA of the CDR3 is TGTGCCTGTGACGCTATGAATTGGGGGCAAACCGATAAACTCATCTTT. Its protein is CACDAMNWGQTDKLIF.

The chain joins TRDV2 to TRDJ1; TRDD3 matches at 9 bases. This CDR3 is 24 amino acids long. The germline V gene encodes CDR1 GEAIGNYY and CDR2 EKD. V was clipped by 1 base and J by 0 bases; unmatched bases: 29. Here the CDR3 reads CACDTVRGRRDGGYQGRYTDKLIF. The CDR3, as DNA: TGTGCCTGTGACACGGTACGAGGACGGAGGGATGGGGGATATCAGGGGAGGTACACCGATAAACTCATCTTT.

The chain recombines TRDV1 with TRDJ1, with 9 positions matching TRDD2. With 6 bases clipped from V and 0 bases from J, the junction kept 20 bases outside the gene matches. The germline V gene encodes CDR1 TSWWSYY and CDR2 QGS. This CDR3 contains 20 residues. For the CDR3, the DNA is TGTGCTCTTGGTGCTGCCTTCCTACAGCACCGTCGCCCTTACACCGATAAACTCATCTTT. Translation: CALGAAFLQHRRPYTDKLIF.

This clone was seen only a few times. The V and J genes are TRDV2 and TRDJ1; 9 nucleotides align to TRDD3. Germline values: CDR1 GEAIGNYY, CDR2 EKD. The CDR3 has 16 residues. The V gene end was trimmed by 2 bases and the J gene end by 0 bases; junction bases not matched to a gene: 6. The chain's CDR3 is CACDILGDLNTDKLIF. The CDR3 coding sequence is TGTGCCTGTGACATACTGGGGGACCTCAACACCGATAAACTCATCTTT.

V and J are TRDV2 and TRDJ1, with 7 bases aligning to TRDD3. Germline V gene sequence: CDR1 GEAIGNYY, CDR2 EKD. This CDR3 has 16 residues. Trimming at V came to 1 base and at J to 0 bases, leaving 7 bases not matched to a gene. CDR3 residues: CACDTIGGGYTDKLIF. For the CDR3, the DNA is TGTGCCTGTGACACTATTGGGGGAGGGTACACCGATAAACTCATCTTT.

About this clone itself: This sample includes further DNA sequences coding for the same CDR3. This chain uses TRDV2 with TRDJ3, with D tentatively TRDD3 (6 bases). Between the trimmed V and J ends, which lost 1 base and 0 bases, there was a span of 12 bases. In germline, CDR1 is GEAIGNYY, CDR2 EKD. The length of the CDR3 is 18 residues. CDR3 in amino acids: CACDTAGASSWDTRQMFF. Here the CDR3 DNA reads TGTGCCTGTGACACGGCTGGGGCCAGCTCCTGGGACACCCGACAGATGTTTTTC.

This clone was counted a few times. A read error may be the cause here, since a much bigger clone is one base away. DNA for the CDR3: TGTGCCCGTGAGCCGGTGGGGGAGAGCTCCTGGGACACCCGACAGATGTTTTTC. This sequence encodes CAREPVGESSWDTRQMFF. The rearrangement links TRDV2 to TRDJ3; 7 bases line up with TRDD3. The CDR3 covers 18 residues. Germline assignment: CDR1 GEAIGNYY and CDR2 EKD.

This chain connects TRDV2 to TRDJ3, with D perhaps matching TRDD3 (6 bases). The CDR3 contains 18 residues. Germline-derived CDR1 and CDR2 are GEAIGNYY and EKD. V was pared by 4 bases and J by 0 bases, with 15 bases between. The CDR3 sequence is CACDPLGHSSWDTRQMFF. CDR3 coding DNA: TGTGCCTGTGATCCACTGGGACATAGCTCCTGGGACACCCGACAGATGTTTTTC.

This chain joins TRDV2 and TRDJ2, with D possibly matching TRDD3 (6 bases). The J call is in doubt because the DNA end fits TRDJ1 better. The CDR3 consists of 14 residues. Germline V gene lookup returns CDR1 GEAIGNYY and CDR2 EKD. The CDR3 sequence is CACVGIERLDKLIF. CDR3 bases: TGTGCCTGTGTGGGGATCGAAAGGCTCGATAAACTCATCTTT.

V is TRDV2 and J is TRDJ1; 12 positions agree with TRDD3. Per the germline V gene, CDR1 is GEAIGNYY and CDR2 is EKD. J gave up 7 bases and V 0 bases, and 11 bases lay outside the gene matches. This CDR3 contains 17 residues. CDR3 nucleotide sequence: TGTGCCTGTGACACCGTCGGACTGGGGGATACATCGGGTAAACTCATCTTT. It specifies CACDTVGLGDTSGKLIF.

This clone is termed medium-sized. This sample includes further DNA sequences coding for the same CDR3. V gene TRDV2 combines with J gene TRDJ3; 9 bases match TRDD3. CDR3 size: 18 residues. Germline assignment: CDR1 GEAIGNYY and CDR2 EKD. V was pared by 2 bases and J by 0 bases, with 4 bases of the junction left unmatched. This CDR3 reads CACDILGESSWDTRQMFF. The CDR3 bases are TGTGCCTGTGACATACTGGGGGAAAGCTCCTGGGACACCCGACAGATGTTTTTC.

V and J are TRDV2 and TRDJ1; 8 bases map to TRDD3. The germline gives CDR1 GEAIGNYY, CDR2 EKD. V shed 2 bases and J 4 bases; nucleotides not matched to a gene: 11. The CDR3 runs 16 residues. CDR3 residues: CACDIAGGDTLDKLIF. Written as DNA, the CDR3 is TGTGCCTGTGACATCGCGGGCGGGGATACCCTCGATAAACTCATCTTT.

J is TRDJ1 and V is TRDV2; TRDD3 agrees at 9 bases. In germline, CDR1 is GEAIGNYY, CDR2 EKD. J lost 4 bases, V lost 0 bases, and 11 bases had no gene match. The CDR3 is 17 residues long. CDR3 residues: CACDTLVLGDEDDKLIF. For the CDR3, the DNA is TGTGCCTGTGACACCCTCGTACTGGGGGACGAGGACGATAAACTCATCTTT.

The chain combines TRDV1 with TRDJ1; 7 positions agree with TRDD2. The CDR3 is made up of 20 amino acids. The germline gives CDR1 TSWWSYY, CDR2 QGS. The V segment lost 3 bases and the J segment 0 bases; nucleotides outside the gene matches: 19. CDR3 nucleotide sequence: TGTGCTCTTGGGGACCCACGACTTTCCTACGACAATGGCGACACCGATAAACTCATCTTT. Translation: CALGDPRLSYDNGDTDKLIF.

The sample holds a few counts of this clone. This sequence joins TRDV2 and TRDJ1; 8 nucleotides align to TRDD3. The CDR3 covers 14 residues. Germline CDR1 and CDR2: GEAIGNYY and EKD. V trimming: 3 bases; J trimming: 7 bases; junction bases outside the gene matches: 9. The CDR3 protein is CACDAMGDGFKLIF. The CDR3 DNA reads as TGTGCCTGTGACGCGATGGGGGATGGGTTTAAACTCATCTTT.

The rearrangement uses TRDV2 and TRDJ1; D uncertain. Per germline, CDR1 GEAIGNYY and CDR2 EKD. V lost 0 bases to trimming and J lost 3 bases, with 13 bases between them. There are 15 residues in the CDR3. The CDR3 sequence: CACDTVERFADKLIF. The CDR3 DNA reads TGTGCCTGTGACACCGTAGAGAGGTTCGCCGATAAACTCATCTTT.

A word on this clone: Other DNA sequences of this sample code for an identical CDR3. The CDR3: CACDTVLGDTVSWDTRQMFF. CDR3 nucleotides: TGTGCCTGTGACACCGTGCTGGGGGATACGGTCTCCTGGGACACCCGACAGATGTTTTTC. The rearrangement links TRDV2 to TRDJ3; TRDD3 agrees at 12 bases. V was pared by 0 bases and J by 0 bases, with 5 bases of the junction left unmatched. The CDR3 runs to 20 residues. Germline lookup yields CDR1 GEAIGNYY and CDR2 EKD.

This chain connects TRDV2 to TRDJ2, with 10 nucleotides matching TRDD3. Assignment of the J gene here rests on matching the DNA to germline, because TCRdb gives none. This CDR3 spans 16 amino acids. Germline V gene sequence: CDR1 GEAIGNYY, CDR2 EKD. The J segment lost 7 bases and the V segment lost 2 bases, leaving 9 bases of the junction unmatched. CDR3 in DNA: TGTGCCTGTGACAGTGTGGGGGATACAAATGGAGCACAACTCTTCTTT. Residues: CACDSVGDTNGAQLFF.

A few counts support this clone. The V and J genes are TRDV2 and TRDJ3, with 7 bases lining up with TRDD3. CDR3 length equals 17 residues. Trimming took 1 base from V and 3 from J; bases not matched to a gene: 5. Germline V gene lookup returns CDR1 GEAIGNYY and CDR2 EKD. The CDR3 sequence: CACDTATGVWDTRQMFF. CDR3 bases: TGTGCCTGTGACACGGCTACTGGGGTCTGGGACACCCGACAGATGTTTTTC.

This clone has more than one count but fewer than ten. The chain is built from TRDV2 and TRDJ1; D possibly corresponds to TRDD3 (5 bases). This CDR3 contains 15 residues. Germline-derived CDR1 and CDR2 are GEAIGNYY and EKD. V shed 0 bases and J shed 3 bases, with 13 bases lying between them. The CDR3 DNA follows: TGTGCCTGTGACACCGTCGGGGAGGGAGCCGATAAACTCATCTTT. Amino acid sequence: CACDTVGEGADKLIF.

This clone has more than one count but fewer than ten. This sequence joins TRDV2 and TRDJ1; D is ambiguous. The CDR3 loop spans 15 amino acids. The V gene's germline CDR1 is GEAIGNYY and CDR2 EKD. The V end was cut by 0 bases, the J end by 9 bases, with 19 bases between. The CDR3, as DNA: TGTGCCTGTGACACCGTGACAGCCGGCGGTAGCGAACTCATCTTT. Amino acids: CACDTVTAGGSELIF.

This clone was seen a few times. V is TRDV2 and J is TRDJ1; the D is unclear. The length of the CDR3 is 15 residues. The V and J ends lost 3 bases and 4 bases respectively, with 17 bases between them. Per germline, CDR1 GEAIGNYY and CDR2 EKD. The CDR3 region is CACDPITSRGDKLIF. CDR3 nucleotide sequence: TGTGCCTGTGACCCCATTACCTCGAGAGGCGATAAACTCATCTTT.

The chain is built from TRDV2 and TRDJ1; D is possibly TRDD3 (6 bases). Germline values: CDR1 GEAIGNYY, CDR2 EKD. There are 14 residues in the CDR3. The V and J ends lost 3 bases and 2 bases respectively, with 12 bases between them. CDR3 sequence (DNA): TGTGCCTGTGACTCCATTCTGGGGACCGATAAACTCATCTTT. This translates into CACDSILGTDKLIF.

This clone turned up a few times. A read error is possible here, since a much larger clone lies one base away. The chain couples TRDV2 to TRDJ1, with D possibly being TRDD3 (6 bases). V lost 0 bases and J 0 bases, leaving 25 bases between the germline ends. CDR1 and CDR2 from the germline V gene are GEAIGNYY and EKD. This CDR3 has 20 residues. CDR3 DNA sequence: TGTGCCTGTGACACCTTAGACCGGGGGACACGGGACCCGTACACCGATAAACTCATCTTT. Translated, it gives CACDTLDRGTRDPYTDKLIF.

The gene calls are TRDV2 and TRDJ1; D is perhaps TRDD3 (5 bases). From germline, CDR1 is GEAIGNYY and CDR2 EKD. Trimming pared 4 bases from V and 2 bases from J, leaving 10 bases between. The CDR3 spans 13 residues. The CDR3 coding sequence is TGTGCCTGTGAAGGGATTGGGACCGATAAACTCATCTTT. Translating it yields CACEGIGTDKLIF.